A selection of T cell receptor beta chains follows, all from one sample in a study of cytomegalovirus exposure and HLA in healthy donors. Produced via immunoSEQ multiplex PCR; TCRdb's table is partial and in-frame only. Among some 54,000 clones listed, 80% were seen once. The source material was PBMCs. The receptor set was obtained from a male donor in good health and CMV-seronegative. The CDR3 runs from the conserved cysteine through the conserved F or W. D genes are given only for firm matches. Rows may omit the clone size; those that give it use once, few, many or a size class.

v_call	d_call	j_call	clone_size	cdr3_nt	cdr3_aa
TRBV9	-	TRBJ2-7	-	TGTGCCAGCGGCGGGGGGACAGAGACCTACGAGCAGTACTTC	CASGGGTETYEQYF
TRBV7-6	-	TRBJ2-5	-	TGTGCCAGCAGTGGTGGGGCTGGCGAGACCCAGTACTTC	CASSGGAGETQYF
TRBV19	-	TRBJ1-2	-	TGTGCCAGTAGTCTTAGTCGATACCACTATGGCTACACCTTC	CASSLSRYHYGYTF
TRBV19	-	TRBJ2-1	-	TGTGCCAGTAGTATAATGGGGGGTGATGAGCAGTTCTTC	CASSIMGGDEQFF
TRBV9	-	TRBJ1-1	-	TGTGCCAGCAGCGCATTAACAGGGTCTGAAGCTTTCTTT	CASSALTGSEAFF
TRBV5-4	-	TRBJ2-7	-	TGTGCCAGCAGCTTGGGAGGGCAAAACGAGCAGTACTTC	CASSLGGQNEQYF
TRBV27	-	TRBJ1-1	-	TGTGCCAGCAGTTTCCGTGAGGGGGCTGAAGCTTTCTTT	CASSFREGAEAFF
TRBV1	-	TRBJ2-7	-	TGCACCAGCAGCCCACCTCAAGGACTAGCGGGGGGCGTCAACGAGCAGTACTTC	CTSSPPQGLAGGVNEQYF
TRBV5-5	TRBD1	TRBJ1-1	once	TGTGCCAGCAGCTTGTCAGGGGGCGTCACTGAAGCTTTCTTT	CASSLSGGVTEAFF
TRBV7-2	TRBD1	TRBJ1-2	-	TGTGCCAGCAGCTCAGGACAGGGCTTCTATGGCTACACCTTC	CASSSGQGFYGYTF
TRBV7-3	-	TRBJ2-5	once	TGTGCCAGCAGCGTCCGGGGTGGGGAGACCCAGTACTTC	CASSVRGGETQYF
TRBV9	-	TRBJ1-2	-	TGTGCCAGCAGCGAATCACCGGGGTCGGGTAACTATGGCTACACCTTC	CASSESPGSGNYGYTF
TRBV5-4	-	TRBJ2-7	-	TGTGCCAGCAGCTTAGGGGGATCCGAGCAGTACTTC	CASSLGGSEQYF
TRBV9	-	TRBJ2-3	-	TGTGCCAGCAGCGTATATTCAGGAAGCACAGATACGCAGTATTTT	CASSVYSGSTDTQYF
TRBV29-1	-	TRBJ1-2	-	TGCAGCGTTGAGGGGACAAACTATGGCTACACCTTC	CSVEGTNYGYTF
TRBV9	-	TRBJ2-5	-	TGTGCCAGCAGCCCCACAGGGTTACAAGAGACCCAGTACTTC	CASSPTGLQETQYF
TRBV9	TRBD1	TRBJ1-2	once	TGTGCCAGCAGCGGCTTGGACAGGGTGAATGGCTACACCTTC	CASSGLDRVNGYTF
TRBV5-1	TRBD2	TRBJ2-1	-	TGCGCCAGCAGCCTTGAGCGGGGGGGCCCTTACAATGAGCAGTTCTTC	CASSLERGGPYNEQFF
TRBV27	TRBD1	TRBJ2-1	-	TGTGCCAGCAGTACCGGGACAGGGGGCCTGATTAATGAGCAGTTCTTC	CASSTGTGGLINEQFF
TRBV9	-	TRBJ1-1	-	TGTGCCAGCAGCGTAGAGGACATGAACACTGAAGCTTTCTTT	CASSVEDMNTEAFF
TRBV5-1	TRBD1	TRBJ1-1	-	TGCGCCAGTAGCTTGGGGGGACAGTTGAACACTGAAGCTTTCTTT	CASSLGGQLNTEAFF
TRBV6-5	TRBD1	TRBJ2-7	-	TGTGCCAGCAGTTCCCCCGGACAGGGTGGTAAGCAGTACTTC	CASSSPGQGGKQYF
TRBV15	-	TRBJ2-2	-	TGTGCCACCAGCCATTGGACATCCAACGGGGAGCTGTTTTTT	CATSHWTSNGELFF
TRBV6-4	TRBD1	TRBJ2-3	-	TGTGCCAGCAGGGACAGGGGTGCAGATACGCAGTATTTT	CASRDRGADTQYF